This passage covers 17 T cell receptor beta chains from one sample sequenced in a study of cytomegalovirus exposure and HLA in healthy donors. Both 60 Vbeta primers and 13 Jbeta primers went into the PCR. Sequencing used immunoSEQ multiplex PCR; TCRdb keeps in-frame clones, though not all of them. The data contain about 94,000 clones, over 65% of them singletons. Sequencing used PBMCs. These receptors all stem from a man aged 25-45 years in good health and CMV-seronegative.

The chain recombines TRBV9 with TRBJ1-1; tentatively, D is TRBD1 (5 bases). The CDR3 has 13 residues. Germline V gene lookup returns CDR1 SGDLS and CDR2 YYNGEE. Trimming shortened V by 7 bases and J by 2 bases, and 12 bases separated the two germline ends. The DNA for the CDR3 is TGTGCCAGCGGCAGGGTAGGTAACACTGAAGCTTTCTTT. It specifies CASGRVGNTEAFF.

This clone has just one count. Other DNA sequences within the sample encode an identical CDR3. The chain employs TRBV7-2 and TRBJ2-7, with D possibly TRBD1 on 6 matching bases. In germline, CDR1 is SGHTA, CDR2 FQGNSA. This CDR3 spans 15 amino acids. Deletions cut 0 bases from V and 3 bases from J, with 12 bases between. Here the CDR3 DNA reads TGTGCCAGCAGCTTAGCTGGGGGCGGCAGCTACGAGCAGTACTTC. This translates into CASSLAGGGSYEQYF.

V and J are TRBV15 and TRBJ2-3, with TRBD1 identical over 9 bases. Germline trimming cut 0 bases from V and 5 bases from J; bases unmatched to any gene: 9. Germline CDR1 LNHNV, CDR2 YYDKDF (reference sequence). The CDR3 is 17 amino acids. The CDR3 region is CATSREGQGLRGDTQYF. In nucleotides, the CDR3 is TGTGCCACCAGCAGAGAGGGACAGGGACTAAGAGGAGATACGCAGTATTTT.

The chain has TRBV28 and TRBJ2-1; weak D call: TRBD2 (5 bases). This CDR3 region has 17 residues. V was trimmed by 6 bases and J by 1 base, leaving 19 bases between them. Per germline, CDR1 MDHEN and CDR2 SYDVKM. CDR3 bases: TGTGCCAGCAGCAACCTCGAGGGAGCGAGATCCTACAATGAGCAGTTCTTC. This codes for CASSNLEGARSYNEQFF. The full variable domain, in which reference TRBV28 and TRBJ2-1 provide the parts outside the CDR3, is DVKVTQSSRYLVKRTGEKVFLECVQDMDHENMFWYRQDPGLGLRLIYFSYDVKMKEKGDIPEGYSVSREKKERFSLILESASTNQTSMYLCASSNLEGARSYNEQFFGPGTRLTVL.

The chain is built from TRBV28 and TRBJ2-2; 15 positions agree with TRBD2. After removal of 5 bases from V and 1 base from J, the junction contained 5 bases not matched to a gene. Looked up from germline, CDR1 is MDHEN and CDR2 is SYDVKM. The CDR3 is 18 amino acids. The CDR3 reads CASSPGLAGGWNTGELFF. CDR3 bases: TGTGCCAGCAGTCCCGGACTAGCGGGAGGGTGGAACACCGGGGAGCTGTTTTTT.

This chain joins TRBV29-1 and TRBJ2-7; the match to TRBD2 covers 8 bases. Germline values: CDR1 SQVTM, CDR2 ANQGSEA. J was trimmed by 7 bases and V by 4 bases; bases with no gene match: 9. The CDR3 sequence is 13 residues long. The CDR3 region is CSVAPGGGWEQYF. CDR3 nucleotides: TGCAGCGTTGCTCCGGGGGGGGGATGGGAGCAGTACTTC.

The V call is TRBV19, the J call TRBJ2-7; 7 bases match TRBD1. The CDR3 has 14 residues. Germline CDR1 reads LNHDA; CDR2 reads SQIVND (reference sequence). The V gene end was trimmed by 7 bases and the J gene end by 4 bases; junction bases not matched to a gene: 10. The DNA for the CDR3 is TGTGCCAGTATGCCCACAGGGGAAGGGTACGAGCAGTACTTC. Translating it yields CASMPTGEGYEQYF.

The sample holds one count of this clone. The V call is TRBV5-1, the J call TRBJ1-5, with TRBD1 identical over 8 bases. V lost 6 bases, J lost 0 bases, and 17 bases stayed unmatched. Germline loops: CDR1 SGHRS, CDR2 YFSETQ. This CDR3 has 19 residues. CDR3 in amino acids: CASTSPGTGEIGSNQPQHF. In DNA form, the CDR3 reads TGCGCCAGCACCTCTCCAGGGACAGGAGAGATAGGTAGCAATCAGCCCCAGCATTTT.

The chain carries TRBV9 and TRBJ2-4, with 7 bases identical to TRBD2. CDR1 is SGDLS, CDR2 YYNGEE, per germline. The CDR3 has 16 amino acids. V trimming: 4 bases; J trimming: 3 bases; junction bases outside the gene matches: 10. The CDR3 reads CASSPRTGRGKNIQYF. As DNA, the CDR3 is TGTGCCAGCAGCCCCCGGACGGGGAGGGGCAAAAACATTCAGTACTTC.

The CDR3: CASSLDRGRSGNTIYF. CDR3 DNA: TGTGCCAGCAGCTTAGACAGGGGGAGGTCTGGAAACACCATATATTTT. The chain uses TRBV7-8 and TRBJ1-3; 8 bases match TRBD1. The length of the CDR3 is 16 residues. Germline V CDR1 and CDR2: SGHVS, FQNEAQ. Losses at the gene ends were 1 base for V and 1 base for J; bases not matched to a gene: 3.

The chain recombines TRBV6-5 with TRBJ1-1; a possible D gene is TRBD1 (6 bases). The CDR3 covers 16 residues. Germline CDR1 reads MNHEY; CDR2 reads SVGAGI. V dropped 0 bases and J dropped 4 bases, with 15 bases sitting between them. The chain's CDR3 is CASSYSDRYGSTEAFF. CDR3 coding DNA: TGTGCCAGCAGTTACTCTGACAGGTATGGATCCACTGAAGCTTTCTTT.

The chain has TRBV9 and TRBJ2-2; no clear D gene. Germline CDR1 and CDR2: SGDLS and YYNGEE. The CDR3 sequence is 15 residues long. V lost 2 bases to trimming and J lost 2 bases, with 10 bases between them. The CDR3 bases are TGTGCCAGCAGCGTTGACGGGTCAAACACCGGGGAGCTGTTTTTT. It codes for CASSVDGSNTGELFF.

The rearrangement links TRBV19 to TRBJ2-2; 7 bases are shared with TRBD1. CDR1 and CDR2 (germline): LNHDA, SQIVND (reference sequence). This CDR3 has 14 amino acids. The V and J ends lost 4 bases and 2 bases, in that order; junction bases with no gene match: 1. The CDR3 bases are TGTGCCAGTAGTAGGGACAGAAACACCGGGGAGCTGTTTTTT. Amino acid sequence: CASSRDRNTGELFF. The full variable domain, with the rest looked up from reference TRBV19 and TRBJ2-2, is DGGITQSPKYLFRKEGQNVTLSCEQNLNHDAMYWYRQDPGQGLRLIYYSQIVNDFQKGDIAEGYSVSREKKESFPLTVTSAQKNPTAFYLCASSRDRNTGELFFGEGSRLTVL.

The chain employs TRBV27 and TRBJ2-1, with unresolved D. V lost 6 bases and J 4 bases, leaving 4 bases between the germline ends. The CDR3 runs 11 residues. Germline values: CDR1 MNHEY, CDR2 SMNVEV (reference sequence). The CDR3 spells CASRSYNEQFF. The CDR3 DNA sequence: TGTGCCAGCAGGTCATACAATGAGCAGTTCTTC.

The chain couples TRBV6-4 to TRBJ2-6, with D uncertain. The V gene's germline CDR1 is MRHNA and CDR2 SNTAGT. V dropped 3 bases and J dropped 0 bases, with 9 bases sitting between them. CDR3 length equals 16 residues. The CDR3 region is CASSERGDSGANVLTF. The CDR3 DNA is TGTGCCAGCAGTGAAAGAGGAGACTCTGGGGCCAACGTCCTGACTTTC.

The chain has TRBV19 and TRBJ2-1; D possibly corresponds to TRBD2 (6 bases). V was clipped by 3 bases and J by 5 bases, with 11 bases between them. This CDR3 is built from 14 residues. Germline V lookup: CDR1 LNHDA, CDR2 SQIVND (reference sequence). The CDR3 DNA follows: TGTGCCAGTAGTATTAGCGGACCTCACAATGAGCAGTTCTTC. Protein sequence: CASSISGPHNEQFF. The full variable domain, rest sourced from reference TRBV19 and TRBJ2-1, is DGGITQSPKYLFRKEGQNVTLSCEQNLNHDAMYWYRQDPGQGLRLIYYSQIVNDFQKGDIAEGYSVSREKKESFPLTVTSAQKNPTAFYLCASSISGPHNEQFFGPGTRLTVL.

The chain recombines TRBV5-1 with TRBJ2-3; 8 bases map to TRBD2. This CDR3 comprises 15 residues. Germline loops: CDR1 SGHRS, CDR2 YFSETQ. V lost 2 bases, J lost 3 bases, and 5 bases stayed unmatched. The CDR3 DNA is TGCGCCAGCAGCTTTAGCGGGGAACGGACAGATACGCAGTATTTT. Its translation is CASSFSGERTDTQYF.